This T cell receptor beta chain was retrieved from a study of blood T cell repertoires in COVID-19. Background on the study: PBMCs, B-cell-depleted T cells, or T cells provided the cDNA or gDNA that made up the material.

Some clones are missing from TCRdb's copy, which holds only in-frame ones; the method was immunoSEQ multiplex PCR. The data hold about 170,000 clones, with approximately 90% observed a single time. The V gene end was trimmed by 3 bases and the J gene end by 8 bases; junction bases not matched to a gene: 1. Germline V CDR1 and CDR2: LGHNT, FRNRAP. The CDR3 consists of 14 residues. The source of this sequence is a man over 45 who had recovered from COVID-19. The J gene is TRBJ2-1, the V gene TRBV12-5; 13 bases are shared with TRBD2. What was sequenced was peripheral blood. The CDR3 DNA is TGTGCTAGTGGTTTACTAGCGGGAGGGCATGAGCAGTTCTTC. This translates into CASGLLAGGHEQFF.